This T cell receptor beta chain stems from a study of cytomegalovirus exposure and HLA in healthy donors. Study outcomes and limitations: Highly shared sequence variants in one cluster were likely a sequencing artifact. Trimming of TCR beta V- and J-genes showed a link, identified in a later analysis, to a missense DCLRE1C variant. Accounts indicate the classifier identified cytomegalovirus status with strong specificity and sensitivity. Fewer than 20,000 TCR beta sequences were associated with HLA alleles at 0.05 false discovery rate in a later analysis.

Germline lookup yields CDR1 SGHTA and CDR2 FQGTGA. V lost 5 bases, J lost 7 bases, and 7 bases stayed unmatched. The CDR3 totals 13 residues. To note about this clone: Its specificity is unknown.

In the PCR, 60 Vbeta and 13 Jbeta primers were used. Using immunoSEQ multiplex PCR, the repertoire was profiled, and TCRdb retains in-frame clones only, with some absent. Among tens of thousands of clones listed, around 80% were seen once. The receptor's source is a male donor in good health and CMV-seronegative. The source material was PBMCs. The chain combines TRBV7-3 with TRBJ1-1; 7 nucleotides line up with TRBD1. As DNA, the CDR3 is TGTGCCAGCAGCCACAACCGGGACAGTGAAGCTTTCTTT. This translates into CASSHNRDSEAFF.